This T cell receptor beta chain was documented in a study of blood T cell repertoires in COVID-19 (dated by TCRdb to 2020 to 2022). Concerning the study at large: Samples from collaborators originated in the United States, Italy and Spain and spanned both the acute and convalescent phases of COVID-19. Samples were obtained from the ongoing ImmuneRACE study (first 160 participants) and from 1,254 subjects provided by 6 global collaborators. Nearly every sample came with metadata listing a de-identified subject ID, COVID-19 status, age in years and sex. The repertoires were released in a freely available public database meant as a resource for research on the immune response to SARS-CoV-2. The dataset comprised deeply sampled blood TCRbeta repertoires from subjects exposed to, actively infected with, or recovered from COVID-19. The material from the prospective study consisted of cDNA or gDNA derived from T cells, B-cell-depleted T cells, or PBMCs. Where available, HLA class I and class II types were obtained from metadata supplied by the sample provider rather than from assay-based typing. Study-wide findings and limitations: The quantity of clinical and demographic metadata differed by source and by participant and was supplied without curation.

V ends up 3 bases short and J 1 base short, with an unmatched junction base count of 4. Sequences KGHDR (CDR1) and SFDVKD (CDR2) are obtained from the germline V gene. Including cysteine and phenylalanine, the CDR3 has 17 amino acids. CDR3 DNA is the only sequence kept; it has 51 bases, read in frame from the first base. TCRbeta CDR3 regions were amplified from genomic DNA using the immunoSEQ Assay, a bias-controlled multiplex PCR. The authors' analysis ran thus. Within the assay, amplification of reference gene primers was used to estimate how many nucleated cells each sample contained. Sequence reads were collapsed and filtered to measure the absolute abundance of every unique TCRbeta CDR3 rearrangement. For each sample, productive Simpson clonality was calculated as the square root of Simpson's diversity index over productive rearrangements. TCRdb retrieved this table from immuneACCESS and kept in-frame rearrangements only. Not all clones are present; in checked studies, unresolved V genes account for under half, and no reason is known for the remainder. V and J calls and clone size are as listed in that table; D and trimming were resolved from the DNA. This sample comprises roughly 130,000 clones, about four fifths of them detected only once. The ten largest clonotypes hold under 15% of the sample.

Samples from volunteer blood donors who had recovered from COVID-19 were contributed by a second Seattle source. Collaborating institutions collected whole blood in K2EDTA tubes following their own protocols. For TCRbeta analysis, collaborator samples were shipped as frozen whole blood, as isolated PBMCs, or as DNA extracted from either sample type. Of note for this clone: Its recognized antigen is unknown. No clone much larger than this one lies a single base away; base qualities are absent.

The specimen sequenced was peripheral blood. The rearranged chain carries TRBV24-1 and TRBJ2-3, and 12 bases in between align with TRBD2. The origin of this receptor is a woman younger than 45 who had recovered from COVID-19. The CDR3 reads CATSDARLAGGTDTQYF. The DNA sequence is as follows: TGTGCCACCAGTGATGCAAGACTAGCGGGGGGCACAGATACGCAGTATTTT.